This entry lists 15 T cell receptor beta chains sequenced from one sample in a study of shared clonotypes between healthy human individuals. Naive CD8 cells lacked CD45RO, underwent positive selection for CCR7 and left out terminally differentiated effector memory CD45RA+ cells. Only in-frame clones appear in the TCRdb table, and some are missing; sequencing was by immunoSEQ multiplex PCR. The sample carries under 2,000,000 clones, less than 95% recorded once. The sequenced sample was naive CD8+ T cells sorted from blood. Source of these receptors: a man aged 18 to 35 in good health.

Notes on this clone: This same CDR3 is encoded by further DNA sequences in the sample. The rearrangement links TRBV29-1 to TRBJ2-5, with 13 bases fitting TRBD2. J lost 3 bases, V lost 6 bases, and 4 bases had no gene match. The germline CDR1 and CDR2 sequences are SQVTM and ANQGSEA. This CDR3 region has 14 residues. The CDR3 sequence is CSVAGLAGEETQYF. The CDR3 region has the DNA TGCAGCGTCGCCGGACTAGCGGGAGAAGAGACCCAGTACTTC.

The chain links TRBV9 to TRBJ2-1, with 12 bases fitting TRBD1. The CDR3 has 16 residues. Germline CDR1 reads SGDLS; CDR2 reads YYNGEE. V lost 2 bases to trimming and J lost 5 bases; unmatched junction nucleotides: 5. CDR3 nucleotide sequence: TGTGCCAGCAGCGTCGGGGGACAGGGGGCCGACAATGAGCAGTTCTTC. It codes for CASSVGGQGADNEQFF.

Regarding this clone: This sample also contains other DNA sequences that code for the same CDR3. The rearrangement links TRBV6-5 to TRBJ2-2, with D possibly being TRBD1 or TRBD2 (6 bases each). CDR3 size: 15 residues. V was cut by 3 bases and J by 0 bases, with 8 bases left in between. Germline V gene lookup returns CDR1 MNHEY and CDR2 SVGAGI. Here the CDR3 reads CASSYGGPNTGELFF. The CDR3 coding sequence is TGTGCCAGCAGTTATGGGGGGCCGAACACCGGGGAGCTGTTTTTT.

This clone was counted only a few times. Other DNA sequences in this specimen translate into the identical CDR3. The V gene is TRBV27, the J gene TRBJ1-1; 8 bases agree with TRBD1. The CDR3 loop spans 14 amino acids. The junction had 3 bases not matched to a gene; V was cut back by 2 bases and J by 4 bases. The germline CDR1 and CDR2 sequences are MNHEY and SMNVEV (reference sequence). CDR3 sequence reads: CASSLQGAPTEAFF. In nucleotides, the CDR3 is TGTGCCAGCAGTTTACAGGGGGCGCCCACTGAAGCTTTCTTT.

The chain recombines TRBV6-5 with TRBJ2-7; 11 bases line up with TRBD1. Germline lookup yields CDR1 MNHEY and CDR2 SVGAGI. This CDR3 comprises 15 residues. The V and J ends lost 6 bases and 5 bases, in that order; junction bases with no gene match: 9. The CDR3 bases are TGTGCCAGCAGGCCGGGACAGGGGGTCCCCCACGAGCAGTACTTC. Protein: CASRPGQGVPHEQYF.

This chain connects TRBV11-1 to TRBJ2-7; D remains unclear. From germline, CDR1 is SGHAT and CDR2 FQDESV (reference sequence). Trimming removed 5 bases from V and 4 bases from J, with 21 bases in between. The CDR3 has 16 amino acids. The CDR3 bases are TGTGCCAGCAGCCCATCCTTTGTTTCAGCGATATACGAGCAGTACTTC. This gives the protein CASSPSFVSAIYEQYF.

The V and J genes are TRBV19 and TRBJ1-2, with 7 bases fitting TRBD1. The germline V gene has CDR1 LNHDA and CDR2 SQIVND (reference sequence). This CDR3 spans 14 amino acids. The ends lost 7 bases at V and 8 bases at J; junction bases unmatched: 13. For the CDR3, the DNA is TGTGCCAGTACCGATTTGACAGGGCTTCGCGGCTACACCTTC. Protein: CASTDLTGLRGYTF.

This clone was seen once. The V and J genes are TRBV5-6 and TRBJ2-5; TRBD1 matches 7 bases. This CDR3 is 14 amino acids long. The V and J ends lost 4 bases and 4 bases, in that order; junction bases with no gene match: 7. Germline values: CDR1 SGHDT, CDR2 YYEEEE. Here the CDR3 reads CASSLTGLGETQYF. The DNA for the CDR3 is TGTGCCAGCAGCCTGACAGGGCTTGGAGAGACCCAGTACTTC.

The J gene is TRBJ2-7, the V gene TRBV27; the D is unclear. Germline CDR1 MNHEY, CDR2 SMNVEV (reference sequence). V lost 3 bases to trimming and J lost 3 bases, with 9 bases between them. The CDR3 consists of 13 residues. The CDR3 bases are TGTGCCAGCAGTTTCCACAATCGCTACGAGCAGTACTTC. Translated: CASSFHNRYEQYF.

This clone has just a few counts. The V gene is TRBV10-2, the J gene TRBJ1-5; 8 nucleotides line up with TRBD1. The CDR3 consists of 15 residues. Unmatched junction bases numbered 4, after V lost 2 bases and J lost 4 bases. From germline, CDR1 is WSHSY and CDR2 SAAADI. CDR3 nucleotide sequence: TGCGCCAGCAGTGAGCTACGGACAGGGAATCAGCCCCAGCATTTT. Residues: CASSELRTGNQPQHF.

The chain is built from TRBV4-1 and TRBJ2-5; possibly TRBD2 for D (6 bases). V was pared by 2 bases and J by 0 bases, with 16 bases between. The CDR3 contains 17 residues. Germline V gives CDR1 MGHRA, CDR2 YSYEKL. DNA for the CDR3: TGCGCCAGCAGCCAATATGGGTTAGCGGACAACCAAGAGACCCAGTACTTC. Translating it yields CASSQYGLADNQETQYF.

The V gene is TRBV27, the J gene TRBJ2-5; D remains ambiguous. The CDR3 covers 12 residues. Looked up from germline, CDR1 is MNHEY and CDR2 is SMNVEV (reference sequence). V gave up 5 bases and J gave up 4 bases, with 8 bases separating them. This CDR3 reads CASSGPAETQYF. CDR3 coding DNA: TGTGCCAGCAGTGGCCCGGCAGAGACCCAGTACTTC.

The chain couples TRBV10-3 to TRBJ2-7, with 10 bases lining up with TRBD1. Germline loops: CDR1 ENHRY, CDR2 SYGVKD. V trimming: 6 bases; J trimming: 2 bases; junction bases outside the gene matches: 10. The CDR3 has 16 amino acids. CDR3 region: CAISTNRDRGAYEQYF. For the CDR3, the DNA is TGTGCCATCAGCACGAACCGGGACAGGGGAGCCTACGAGCAGTACTTC.

This chain uses TRBV11-3 with TRBJ2-1, with TRBD2 as a possible D gene (6 bases). Germline CDR1 is SGHNT and CDR2 is YENEEA. The ends were cut back, 1 base at V and 8 bases at J, with 9 bases in the middle. This CDR3 comprises 13 residues. CDR3 in amino acids: CASSLGAGYEQFF. The CDR3, as DNA: TGTGCCAGCAGCTTAGGAGCGGGCTATGAGCAGTTCTTC.

V is TRBV5-1 and J is TRBJ2-3, with 9 nucleotides matching TRBD2. This CDR3 has 16 residues. Germline V CDR1 and CDR2: SGHRS, YFSETQ. With 0 bases clipped from V and 0 bases from J, the junction kept 2 bases outside the gene matches. The CDR3 DNA reads TGCGCCAGCAGCTTGGAAACTAGCGGGAGCACAGATACGCAGTATTTT. It is translated as CASSLETSGSTDTQYF.